This is a list of T cell receptor beta chains from one sample in a study of T cell repertoires in ileal Crohn's disease. The assay was immunoSEQ multiplex PCR, and TCRdb's table has in-frame clones only and misses some. The sample shows about 16,000 clones, 88% of them seen only once. The source material was ileal tissue. All receptors come from an adult with Crohn's disease. Both conserved end residues are part of each CDR3. The order of the fields is J gene, V gene, CDR3 protein.

j_call: TRBJ2-7; v_call: TRBV6-1; cdr3_aa: CASSEEASGSYEQYF
j_call: TRBJ2-7; v_call: TRBV4-2; cdr3_aa: CASSQPGDSYEQYF
j_call: TRBJ2-7; v_call: TRBV6-5; cdr3_aa: CASISDRATYEQYF
j_call: TRBJ1-1; v_call: TRBV5-1; cdr3_aa: CASSLGQGQNTEAFF
j_call: TRBJ2-2; v_call: TRBV2; cdr3_aa: CASSEIGTGGLDGELFF
j_call: TRBJ1-2; v_call: TRBV28; cdr3_aa: CASSLGQSHTF
j_call: TRBJ1-1; v_call: TRBV5-1; cdr3_aa: CASSLGGRQGSTEAFF
j_call: TRBJ2-7; v_call: TRBV6-1; cdr3_aa: CASSERTLAGGTYWQYF
j_call: TRBJ2-4; v_call: TRBV25-1; cdr3_aa: CASSEDQTVAKNIQYF
j_call: TRBJ2-7; v_call: TRBV13; cdr3_aa: CASSLQGSYEQYF
j_call: TRBJ2-7; v_call: TRBV5-5; cdr3_aa: CASSSQVGLEQYF
j_call: TRBJ2-1; v_call: TRBV4-2; cdr3_aa: CASSLPGTTTNEQFF
j_call: TRBJ2-3; v_call: TRBV5-1; cdr3_aa: CASSSSGRGIDTQYF
j_call: TRBJ2-7; v_call: TRBV30; cdr3_aa: CAWSETGGYGYEQYF
j_call: TRBJ2-1; v_call: TRBV6-1; cdr3_aa: CASRVDAYNEQFF
j_call: TRBJ1-5; v_call: TRBV10-1; cdr3_aa: CASSESCTRGFSNQPQHF
j_call: TRBJ2-7; v_call: TRBV18; cdr3_aa: CASSPAPQYEQYF
j_call: TRBJ2-3; v_call: TRBV28; cdr3_aa: CASSSVIQFTDTQYF
j_call: TRBJ2-1; v_call: TRBV5-1; cdr3_aa: CASSLGLAGGPGNEQFF
j_call: TRBJ2-2; v_call: TRBV6-5; cdr3_aa: CASSREGTYTGELFF
j_call: TRBJ2-7; v_call: TRBV7-9; cdr3_aa: CASSPGLAPYEQYF
j_call: TRBJ2-7; v_call: TRBV6-6; cdr3_aa: CASSYRSGYEQYF
j_call: TRBJ1-1; v_call: TRBV4-1; cdr3_aa: CASSQDRRGITEAFF
j_call: TRBJ2-1; v_call: TRBV30; cdr3_aa: CAWRTSGWGEQFF
j_call: TRBJ1-2; v_call: TRBV9; cdr3_aa: CASGHPALDGYTF
j_call: TRBJ2-1; v_call: TRBV5-8; cdr3_aa: CASSRPQTGTEQFF
j_call: TRBJ1-5; v_call: TRBV2; cdr3_aa: CASSVRPGQGINQPQHF
j_call: TRBJ2-7; v_call: TRBV28; cdr3_aa: CASSLAFYSLYEQYF
j_call: TRBJ1-3; v_call: TRBV18; cdr3_aa: CASSPRGTYGNTIYF
j_call: TRBJ2-5; v_call: TRBV6-1; cdr3_aa: CASSRAGLKETQYF
j_call: TRBJ2-2; v_call: TRBV18; cdr3_aa: CASSPVTSDTGELFF
j_call: TRBJ2-1; v_call: TRBV5-1; cdr3_aa: CASSPSQGNLGNEQFF
j_call: TRBJ2-7; v_call: TRBV13; cdr3_aa: CASSFGGDTTYEQYF
j_call: TRBJ2-7; v_call: TRBV30; cdr3_aa: CAWSASGTAIAEQYF
j_call: TRBJ2-1; v_call: TRBV6-4; cdr3_aa: CASSEFIAGTNEQFF
j_call: TRBJ2-7; v_call: TRBV7-2; cdr3_aa: CASSLAGTRDAYEQYF
j_call: TRBJ1-4; v_call: TRBV21-1; cdr3_aa: CASSCMGGTPSEKLFF
j_call: TRBJ2-3; v_call: TRBV2; cdr3_aa: CASSPPQTGTDTQYF
j_call: TRBJ2-1; v_call: TRBV5-1; cdr3_aa: CASRYSGSSYNEQFF